The entry that follows covers one T cell receptor beta chain sequence. The antigen is undetermined. Over 9 ml of fresh peripheral blood supplied the PBMCs. The V end was cut by 1 base, the J end by 6 bases, with 12 bases between. Germline loops: CDR1 GTSNPN, CDR2 SVGIG (reference sequence). This CDR3 contains 13 residues. The data were obtained in a study of T cells in Graves' hyperthyroidism and ophthalmopathy. Study-wide points: Before onset, by a median of approximately 6.2 months, the model predicted ophthalmopathy.

TCR beta CDR3 sequences were amplified from RNA transcripts. Initially, a first-round RT-PCR of the TCR CDR3 employed the HTBI primer set. Using its own MiXCR run on the multiplex PCR reads, TCRdb lists one record per CDR3 protein. The table lists 330,000 or so distinct CDR3 sequences, around 18% of them singletons. The chain employs TRBV30 and TRBJ1-2; D is possibly TRBD1 (5 bases). The sequenced sample consisted of blood. This receptor was taken from a woman aged 40 to 50 with Graves' ophthalmopathy. The CDR3 nucleotides read TGTGCCTGGAGTGGCAGGGATTGGGATGGCTACACCTTC. Its translation: CAWSGRDWDGYTF.